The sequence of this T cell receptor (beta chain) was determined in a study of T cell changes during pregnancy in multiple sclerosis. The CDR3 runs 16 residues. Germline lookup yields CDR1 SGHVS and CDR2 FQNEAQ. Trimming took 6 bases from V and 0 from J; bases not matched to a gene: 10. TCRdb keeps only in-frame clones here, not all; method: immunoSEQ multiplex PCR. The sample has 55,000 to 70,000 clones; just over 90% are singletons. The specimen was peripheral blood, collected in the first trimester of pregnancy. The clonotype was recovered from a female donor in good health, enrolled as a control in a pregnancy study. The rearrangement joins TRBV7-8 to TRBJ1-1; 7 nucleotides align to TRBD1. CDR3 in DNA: TGTGCCAGCAGACCAAGAGACAGGGCATTGAACACTGAAGCTTTCTTT. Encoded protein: CASRPRDRALNTEAFF.